Listed here is a single T cell receptor beta chain. The data were obtained in a study of long-term antiretroviral therapy in people with HIV. This CDR3 region has 14 residues. CDR1 is SEHNR, CDR2 FQNEAQ, per germline (reference sequence). Trimming left V 4 bases short and J 3 bases short, with 13 bases between. With survey level as its setting, the immunoSEQ assay was v3.0. Assay used: immunoSEQ multiplex PCR; TCRdb lists only in-frame clones, some missing. The data contain 25,000 to 30,000 clones, 60% to 80% of them singletons. Sequenced material: unsorted PBMCs, taken 2.1 years after starting antiretroviral therapy. This chain uses TRBV7-9 with TRBJ2-7; no clear D. This sequence was found in a man aged 25 to 40 with HIV. The CDR3 loop is CASSSHVKYYEQYF. The DNA for the CDR3 is TGTGCCAGCAGCTCGCACGTTAAGTACTACGAGCAGTACTTC.